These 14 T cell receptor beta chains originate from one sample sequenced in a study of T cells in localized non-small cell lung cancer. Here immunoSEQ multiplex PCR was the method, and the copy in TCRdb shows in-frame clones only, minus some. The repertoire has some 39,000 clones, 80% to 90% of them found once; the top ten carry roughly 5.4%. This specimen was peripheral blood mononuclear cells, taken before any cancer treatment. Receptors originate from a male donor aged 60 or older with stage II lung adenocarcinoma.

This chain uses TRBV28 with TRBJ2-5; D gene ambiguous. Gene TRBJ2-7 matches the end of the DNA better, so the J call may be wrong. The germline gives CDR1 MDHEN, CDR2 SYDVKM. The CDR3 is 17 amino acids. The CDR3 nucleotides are TGTGCCAGCAGTCGTCCTCCAGGCAGTATGAGCTCCTACGAGCAGTACTTC. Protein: CASSRPPGSMSSYEQYF.

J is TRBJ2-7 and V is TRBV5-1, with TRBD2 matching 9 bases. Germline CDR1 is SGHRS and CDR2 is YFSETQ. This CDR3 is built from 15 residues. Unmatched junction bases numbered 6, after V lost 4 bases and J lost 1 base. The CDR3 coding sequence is TGCGCCAGCAGCCCTACTAGCGGGCAATCCTACGAGCAGTACTTC. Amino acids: CASSPTSGQSYEQYF.

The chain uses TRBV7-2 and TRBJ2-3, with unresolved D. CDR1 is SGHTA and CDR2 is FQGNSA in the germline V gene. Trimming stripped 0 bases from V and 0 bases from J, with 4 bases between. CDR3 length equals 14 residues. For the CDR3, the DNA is TGTGCCAGCAGCTTAGCGGGGAGCACAGATACGCAGTATTTT. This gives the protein CASSLAGSTDTQYF.

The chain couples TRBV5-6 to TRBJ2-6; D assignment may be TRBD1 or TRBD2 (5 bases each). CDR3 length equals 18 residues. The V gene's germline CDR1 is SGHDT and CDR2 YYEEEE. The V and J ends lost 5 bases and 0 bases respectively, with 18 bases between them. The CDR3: CASRGRRRPVSGANVLTF. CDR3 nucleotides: TGTGCCAGCAGGGGACGGCGGAGACCGGTCTCTGGGGCCAACGTCCTGACTTTC. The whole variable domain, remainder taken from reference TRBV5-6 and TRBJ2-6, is DAGVTQSPTHLIKTRGQQVTLRCSPKSGHDTVSWYQQALGQGPQFIFQYYEEEERQRGNFPDRFSGHQFPNYSSELNVNALLLGDSALYLCASRGRRRPVSGANVLTFGAGSRLTVL.

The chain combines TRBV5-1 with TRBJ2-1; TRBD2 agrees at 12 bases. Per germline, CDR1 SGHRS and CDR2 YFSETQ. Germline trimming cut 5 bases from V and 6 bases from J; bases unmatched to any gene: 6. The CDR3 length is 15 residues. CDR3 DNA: TGCGCCAGCAGTTTACTAGCGGGAGGAAGCAATGAGCAGTTCTTC. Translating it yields CASSLLAGGSNEQFF.

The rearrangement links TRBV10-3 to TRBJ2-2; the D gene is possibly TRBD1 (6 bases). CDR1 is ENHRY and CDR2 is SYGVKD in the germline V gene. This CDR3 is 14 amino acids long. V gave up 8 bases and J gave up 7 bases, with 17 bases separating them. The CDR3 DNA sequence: TGTGCCATCCTCGCGGACAGATTAGTCGGGGAGCTGTTTTTT. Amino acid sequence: CAILADRLVGELFF.

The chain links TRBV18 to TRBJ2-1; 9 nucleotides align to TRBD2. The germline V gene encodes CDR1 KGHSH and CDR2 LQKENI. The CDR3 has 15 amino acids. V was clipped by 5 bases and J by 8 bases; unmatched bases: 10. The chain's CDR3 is CASSEVVAGVDEQFF. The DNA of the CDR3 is TGTGCCAGCTCAGAAGTAGTAGCGGGAGTGGATGAGCAGTTCTTC. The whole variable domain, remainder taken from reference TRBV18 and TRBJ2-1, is NAGVMQNPRHLVRRRGQEARLRCSPMKGHSHVYWYRQLPEEGLKFMVYLQKENIIDESGMPKERFSAEFPKEGPSILRIQQVVRGDSAAYFCASSEVVAGVDEQFFGPGTRLTVL.

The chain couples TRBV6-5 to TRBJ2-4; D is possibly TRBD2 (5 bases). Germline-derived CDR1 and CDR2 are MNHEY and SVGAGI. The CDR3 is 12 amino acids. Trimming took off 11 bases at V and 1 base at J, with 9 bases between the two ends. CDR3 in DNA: TGTGCCTTTCCTAGCGCCAAAAACATTCAGTACTTC. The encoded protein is CAFPSAKNIQYF.

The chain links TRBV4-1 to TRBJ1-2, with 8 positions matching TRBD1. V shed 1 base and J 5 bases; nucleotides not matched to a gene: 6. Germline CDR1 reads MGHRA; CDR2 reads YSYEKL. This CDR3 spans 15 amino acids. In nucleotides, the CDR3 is TGCGCCAGCAGCCAAGGACCAGGGGGCATGTATGGCTACACCTTC. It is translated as CASSQGPGGMYGYTF.

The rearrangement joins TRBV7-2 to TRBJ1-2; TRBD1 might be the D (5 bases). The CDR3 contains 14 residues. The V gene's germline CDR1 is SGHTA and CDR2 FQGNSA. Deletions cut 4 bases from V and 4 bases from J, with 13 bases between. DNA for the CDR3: TGTGCCAGCAGCTCAGGGACCCGAAGCTATGGCTACACCTTC. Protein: CASSSGTRSYGYTF.

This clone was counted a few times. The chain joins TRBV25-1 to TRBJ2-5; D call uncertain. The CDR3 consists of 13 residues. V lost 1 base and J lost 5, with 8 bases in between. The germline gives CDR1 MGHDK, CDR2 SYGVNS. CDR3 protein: CASSESPRETQYF. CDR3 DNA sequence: TGTGCCAGCAGTGAATCCCCCAGGGAGACCCAGTACTTC. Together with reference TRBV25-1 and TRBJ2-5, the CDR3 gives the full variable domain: EADIYQTPRYLVIGTGKKITLECSQTMGHDKMYWYQQDPGMELHLIHYSYGVNSTEKGDLSSESTVSRIRTEHFPLTLESARPSHTSQYLCASSESPRETQYFGPGTRLLVL.

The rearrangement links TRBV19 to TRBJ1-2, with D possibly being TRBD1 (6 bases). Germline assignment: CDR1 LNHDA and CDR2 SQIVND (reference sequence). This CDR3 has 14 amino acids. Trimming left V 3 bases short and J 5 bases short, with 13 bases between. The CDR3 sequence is CASSMFGQMYGYTF. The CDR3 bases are TGTGCCAGTAGTATGTTCGGACAGATGTATGGCTACACCTTC.

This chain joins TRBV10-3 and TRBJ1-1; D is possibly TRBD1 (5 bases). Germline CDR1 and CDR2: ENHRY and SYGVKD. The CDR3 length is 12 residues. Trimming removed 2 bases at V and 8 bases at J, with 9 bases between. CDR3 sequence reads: CAISEERGEAFF. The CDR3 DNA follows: TGTGCCATCAGTGAGGAGCGGGGGGAAGCTTTCTTT.

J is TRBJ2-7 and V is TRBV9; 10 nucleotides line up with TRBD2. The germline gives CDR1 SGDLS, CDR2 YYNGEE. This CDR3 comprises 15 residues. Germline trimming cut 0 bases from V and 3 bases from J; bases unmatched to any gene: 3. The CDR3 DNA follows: TGTGCCAGCAGCGTAGATGGGACTAGCGTCTACGAGCAGTACTTC. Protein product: CASSVDGTSVYEQYF.